This T cell receptor (beta chain) was documented in a study of blood T cell repertoires in COVID-19. As for the study in general: Acute and convalescent COVID-19 specimens originated in the United States, Italy and Spain. The cDNA or gDNA used as material had been derived from T cells, B-cell-depleted T cells, or PBMCs.

In the source study's methods: By means of reference gene primer amplification, nucleated cell counts were estimated. The assay was immunoSEQ multiplex PCR, and TCRdb's table has in-frame clones only and misses some. The V and J calls and clone size were taken over from that table, and D and trimming were inferred from the DNA. The data contain 130,000 or so clones, 84% of them singletons. Trimming shortened V by 4 bases and J by 3 bases, and 10 bases separated the two germline ends. This CDR3 comprises 14 residues. CDR1 is SEHNR, CDR2 FQNEAQ, per germline (reference sequence). Sequencing used peripheral blood. The chain has TRBV7-9 and TRBJ1-5, with D perhaps TRBD1 (5 bases). The receptor comes from an elderly woman with acute or convalescent COVID-19. The CDR3 sequence: CASSSLGDNQPQHF. As DNA, the CDR3 is TGTGCCAGCAGCTCCTTAGGGGACAATCAGCCCCAGCATTTT. Based on the CDR3 plus reference TRBV7-9 and TRBJ1-5, the full variable domain is DTGVSQNPRHKITKRGQNVTFRCDPISEHNRLYWYRQTLGQGPEFLTYFQNEAQLEKSRLLSDRFSAERPKGSFSTLEIQRTEQGDSAMYLCASSSLGDNQPQHFGDGTRLSIL.